This T cell receptor (beta chain) was found in a study of blood T cell repertoires in COVID-19. Between the trimmed V and J ends, which lost 0 bases and 0 bases, there was a span of 13 bases. This CDR3 contains 16 residues. Germline CDR1 is SGHRS and CDR2 is YFSETQ. Per the study methods: Amplification of reference gene primers provided the estimated nucleated cell counts. Profiled with immunoSEQ multiplex PCR; TCRdb holds only in-frame clones, not every one. V, J and clone size were drawn from that table, and D and trimming were deduced from the DNA. The sample lists more than 250,000 clones, about 82% seen once, with roughly 4.6% in the top ten.

The clonotype was recovered from a man aged 45-60 years with active or convalescent COVID-19. Sequences were obtained from peripheral blood. The chain has TRBV5-1 and TRBJ2-7; TRBD1 might be the D (6 bases). The CDR3 reads CASSLGGLRSSYEQYF. In DNA form, the CDR3 reads TGCGCCAGCAGCTTGGGGGGGCTCAGGAGCTCCTACGAGCAGTACTTC.